The source of this TCR beta chain is a study of cytomegalovirus exposure and HLA in healthy donors. The PCR was carried out with 60 Vbeta primers and 13 Jbeta primers. The protocol was immunoSEQ multiplex PCR, while the TCRdb copy is restricted to in-frame clones and leaves out a portion. The sample gives tens of thousands of clones, roughly 80% of which show up once; over 2.5% is in the top ten. V gave up 0 bases and J gave up 3 bases, with 8 bases separating them. This CDR3 comprises 14 residues. The germline CDR1 and CDR2 sequences are MNHEY and SMNVEV (reference sequence). V gene TRBV27 combines with J gene TRBJ1-1, with D unclear. The clonotype was recovered from a woman aged 25 to 39 in good health and CMV-seronegative. Sequences were obtained from PBMCs. The CDR3 sequence: CASSLSAVDTEAFF. The CDR3 DNA follows: TGTGCCAGCAGTTTATCAGCGGTGGACACTGAAGCTTTCTTT.